These 23 T cell receptor beta chains share one sample of origin, sequenced in a study of early T cells in non-severe SARS-CoV-2 infection. TCRdb re-called the 5' RACE reads with MiXCR, one entry per CDR3 protein. In the table there are about 92,000 distinct CDR3 sequences, 12% to 15% of which are singletons. Sequenced material: whole blood. These receptors were taken from an adult who was a healthcare worker with PCR-confirmed SARS-CoV-2 infection or an uninfected control (not recorded which).

The chain links TRBV28 to TRBJ1-2, with D possibly matching TRBD1 (5 bases). This CDR3 has 14 amino acids. With 5 bases removed from V and 3 bases from J, the gap between germline ends came to 13 bases. CDR1 and CDR2 (germline): MDHEN, SYDVKM. The CDR3 nucleotides are TGTGCCAGCAGTGATACGGGACCGGACTATGGCTACACCTTC. Translation gives CASSDTGPDYGYTF.

The CDR3 DNA reads as TGTGCCAGCAGCTTAGACAGGGTAGGCTACGAGCAGTACTTC. Amino acids: CASSLDRVGYEQYF. J is TRBJ2-7 and V is TRBV11-2; maybe TRBD1 (5 bases). V was trimmed by 0 bases and J by 3 bases, leaving 9 bases between them. Germline V gives CDR1 SGHAT, CDR2 FQNNGV. The CDR3 runs 14 residues.

V is TRBV29-1 and J is TRBJ1-1; 7 nucleotides align to TRBD1. With V trimmed by 2 bases and J by 0 bases, 6 bases remained unmatched. Germline loops: CDR1 SQVTM, CDR2 ANQGSEA. The CDR3 loop spans 15 amino acids. In nucleotides, the CDR3 is TGCAGCGTTGAACGGGACAGAACTATGAACACTGAAGCTTTCTTT. Its protein is CSVERDRTMNTEAFF.

The rearrangement joins TRBV27 to TRBJ2-1; 11 bases agree with TRBD2. CDR1 and CDR2 from the germline V gene are MNHEY and SMNVEV (reference sequence). CDR3 length: 17 residues. V lost 3 bases, J lost 0 bases, and 4 bases stayed unmatched. The CDR3 sequence is CASSFRLAGGSYNEQFF. The CDR3 DNA follows: TGTGCCAGCAGTTTTCGGCTAGCGGGGGGCTCCTACAATGAGCAGTTCTTC.

In nucleotides, the CDR3 is TGTGCCAGCAGCCCAGTAATTGGCAGGGAGGGGCAAGAGACCCAGTACTTC. This gives the protein CASSPVIGREGQETQYF. This sequence joins TRBV7-6 and TRBJ2-5; TRBD2 agrees at 7 bases. J gave up 2 bases and V 5 bases, and 14 bases lay outside the gene matches. Germline V gives CDR1 SGHVS, CDR2 FNYEAQ. The CDR3 spans 17 residues.

The rearrangement uses TRBV20-1 and TRBJ1-6; the D is unclear. V was cut by 3 bases and J by 6 bases, with 18 bases left in between. This CDR3 spans 16 amino acids. Germline lookup yields CDR1 DFQATT and CDR2 SNEGSKA (reference sequence). The CDR3: CSARARQTASNSPLHF. The CDR3 DNA follows: TGCAGTGCTAGGGCCCGCCAGACGGCTAGTAATTCACCCCTCCACTTT.

This clonotype showed up just a few times. The V and J genes are TRBV11-3 and TRBJ1-1; TRBD1 might be the D (5 bases). There are 13 residues in the CDR3. Trimming shortened V by 5 bases and J by 2 bases, and 9 bases separated the two germline ends. Germline V lookup: CDR1 SGHNT, CDR2 YENEEA. CDR3 coding DNA: TGTGCCAGCAGCCTCGGGACCAACACTGAAGCTTTCTTT. This translates into CASSLGTNTEAFF.

This clonotype was observed at least ten times. This chain links TRBV20-1 with TRBJ2-1, with 7 bases aligning to TRBD1. Trimming at V came to 5 bases and at J to 2 bases, leaving 6 bases not matched to a gene. Germline values: CDR1 DFQATT, CDR2 SNEGSKA (reference sequence). There are 14 residues in the CDR3. DNA of the CDR3: TGCAGTGCTCCCGGGACAGTAACCTACAATGAGCAGTTCTTC. Protein: CSAPGTVTYNEQFF.

The chain links TRBV29-1 to TRBJ1-1, with no clear D. Trimming took off 4 bases at V and 9 bases at J, with 12 bases between the two ends. The CDR3 length is 11 residues. Germline V gene sequence: CDR1 SQVTM, CDR2 ANQGSEA. The DNA of the CDR3 is TGCAGCGTTGTAAGGACTTCTAAAGCTTTCTTT. This sequence encodes CSVVRTSKAFF.

This clonotype was observed a few times. This rearrangement joins TRBV5-1 to TRBJ1-1, with a tentative D call TRBD1 (5 bases). In germline, CDR1 is SGHRS, CDR2 YFSETQ. The length of the CDR3 is 15 residues. The V end was cut by 0 bases, the J end by 0 bases, with 9 bases between. Here the CDR3 reads CASSLVGPVNTEAFF. Written as DNA, the CDR3 is TGCGCCAGCAGCTTGGTGGGACCCGTGAACACTGAAGCTTTCTTT.

This clonotype was counted at least ten times. This chain uses TRBV9 with TRBJ1-1; D remains ambiguous. Trimming took 4 bases from V and 0 from J, leaving 10 bases between them. Germline V lookup: CDR1 SGDLS, CDR2 YYNGEE. The CDR3 spans 14 residues. The CDR3 here is CASSSTRMNTEAFF. The CDR3 DNA is TGTGCCAGCAGCTCGACACGGATGAACACTGAAGCTTTCTTT.

This clonotype was observed many times. The rearrangement uses TRBV6-5 and TRBJ1-2; D remains unclear. CDR1 and CDR2 (germline): MNHEY, SVGAGI. The V gene lost 2 bases and the J gene lost 0 bases, with 10 bases spanning the gap. This CDR3 has 15 amino acids. Written as DNA, the CDR3 is TGTGCCAGCAGTTACGGCGCAGGAGCTAACTATGGCTACACCTTC. This sequence encodes CASSYGAGANYGYTF.

The chain has TRBV6-2 or TRBV6-3 and TRBJ1-2; 7 bases match TRBD1. Germline CDR1 reads MNHEY; CDR2 reads SVGEGT. V lost 0 bases to trimming and J lost 8 bases; unmatched junction nucleotides: 9. The CDR3 extends over 15 amino acids. The CDR3 coding sequence is TGTGCCAGCAGTTACTCGACCGGACAGGCGAGAGGCTACACCTTC. It encodes CASSYSTGQARGYTF.

The chain couples TRBV3-1 to TRBJ1-3, with D possibly TRBD1 on 5 matching bases. CDR1 is LGHDT and CDR2 is YNNKEL in the germline V gene (reference sequence). The CDR3 is made up of 14 amino acids. Trimming pared 1 base from V and 9 bases from J, leaving 13 bases between. CDR3: CASSQGARAITIYF. In nucleotides, the CDR3 is TGTGCCAGCAGCCAAGGGGCCAGGGCTATCACCATATATTTT.

The chain recombines TRBV14 with TRBJ1-4, with a weak D call TRBD1 (6 bases). The CDR3 extends over 15 amino acids. Trimming stripped 4 bases from V and 7 bases from J, with 16 bases between. Germline lookup yields CDR1 SGHDN and CDR2 FVKESK. CDR3 residues: CASSLTGWPSEKLFF. The CDR3 region has the DNA TGTGCCAGCAGCCTAACAGGGTGGCCAAGTGAAAAACTGTTTTTT.

The table lists this clonotype with many counts. J is TRBJ2-3 and V is TRBV7-2, with TRBD1 as a possible D gene (6 bases). The V and J ends lost 2 bases and 0 bases respectively, with 9 bases between them. Germline CDR1 reads SGHTA; CDR2 reads FQGNSA. The CDR3 has 15 residues. The CDR3 DNA is TGTGCCAGCAGCTTACAGACAGGAAGCACAGATACGCAGTATTTT. This sequence encodes CASSLQTGSTDTQYF.

The chain employs TRBV10-3 and TRBJ2-3, with D uncertain. The germline V gene encodes CDR1 ENHRY and CDR2 SYGVKD. V dropped 3 bases and J dropped 0 bases, with 10 bases sitting between them. This CDR3 has 15 residues. CDR3 sequence: CAISDSINSTDTQYF. The DNA of the CDR3 is TGTGCCATCAGTGACTCCATTAATAGCACAGATACGCAGTATTTT.

The chain employs TRBV29-1 and TRBJ2-7; 9 bases map to TRBD1. J gave up 3 bases and V 6 bases, and 6 bases lay outside the gene matches. The CDR3 has 13 residues. Germline-derived CDR1 and CDR2 are SQVTM and ANQGSEA. CDR3 region: CSVTGTGYYEQYF. Written as DNA, the CDR3 is TGCAGCGTCACTGGGACAGGGTACTACGAGCAGTACTTC.

This chain uses TRBV29-1 with TRBJ2-7; D unresolved. V was shortened by 5 bases and J by 3 bases, with 5 bases between the two germline ends. The CDR3 sequence is 10 residues long. Germline assignment: CDR1 SQVTM and CDR2 ANQGSEA. The CDR3 is CSVRDYEQYF. The CDR3 DNA reads TGCAGCGTTCGCGACTACGAGCAGTACTTC.

The sample holds a few counts of this clonotype. The chain couples TRBV7-9 to TRBJ2-1, with a tentative D call TRBD2 (5 bases). CDR3 size: 16 residues. Germline CDR1 and CDR2: SEHNR and FQNEAQ (reference sequence). Trimming shortened V by 1 base and J by 8 bases, and 18 bases separated the two germline ends. The CDR3, as DNA: TGTGCCAGCAGCTTAGATTTGGTGGACTCCCAAGATGAGCAGTTCTTC. Translated, it gives CASSLDLVDSQDEQFF. Full variable domain (missing parts from reference TRBV7-9 and TRBJ2-1): DTGVSQNPRHKITKRGQNVTFRCDPISEHNRLYWYRQTLGQGPEFLTYFQNEAQLEKSRLLSDRFSAERPKGSFSTLEIQRTEQGDSAMYLCASSLDLVDSQDEQFFGPGTRLTVL.

The chain is built from TRBV20-1 and TRBJ1-3; maybe TRBD1 (5 bases). CDR1 is DFQATT, CDR2 SNEGSKA, per germline (reference sequence). The CDR3 spans 15 residues. The DNA for the CDR3 is TGCAGCCTAGGATTTAGCGGGGCGGGTGGAAACACCATATATTTT. The encoded protein is CSLGFSGAGGNTIYF.

This clonotype was seen ten or more times. The V call is TRBV9, the J call TRBJ1-2, with TRBD1 identical over 10 bases. The CDR3 totals 17 residues. The germline V gene encodes CDR1 SGDLS and CDR2 YYNGEE. J gave up 4 bases and V 3 bases, and 12 bases lay outside the gene matches. CDR3 residues: CASSASWIGTGAYGYTF. The CDR3 region has the DNA TGTGCCAGCAGCGCCTCCTGGATAGGGACAGGGGCCTATGGCTACACCTTC. The variable domain in full, completed from reference TRBV9 and TRBJ1-2, reads DSGVTQTPKHLITATGQRVTLRCSPRSGDLSVYWYQQSLDQGLQFLIQYYNGEERAKGNILERFSAQQFPDLHSELNLSSLELGDSALYFCASSASWIGTGAYGYTFGSGTRLTVV.

This clonotype was counted once. The V call is TRBV28, the J call TRBJ1-2; D gene uncertain. Trimming pared 2 bases from V and 8 bases from J, leaving 6 bases between. Per germline, CDR1 MDHEN and CDR2 SYDVKM. The CDR3 runs 11 residues. The CDR3 reads CASSLGVGYTF. CDR3 nucleotide sequence: TGTGCCAGCAGTTTAGGGGTCGGCTACACCTTC.